A selection of T cell receptor beta chains follows, all from one sample in a study of spatial heterogeneity in lung cancer. One entry per CDR3 protein, called by TCRdb with MiXCR from the 5' RACE reads. Counted here are approximately 47,000 distinct CDR3 sequences, roughly 7.2% occurring once; the ten biggest clones make up around an eighth. Here the sequenced sample was PBMCs, taken at surgery. These receptors all come from a female donor with early-stage non-small cell lung cancer. Each CDR3 is given with its conserved first and last residue. A D gene is named only where the DNA matches it firmly. Clone size appears in some rows only: once, few, many, or a class for an expanded clone.

d_gene: -; v_gene: TRBV19; abundance: few; j_gene: TRBJ2-5; CDR3nt: TGTGCCAGTCGTCTGACAGGCAGTCATCTAGAGACCCAGTACTTC; CDR3aa: CASRLTGSHLETQYF
d_gene: TRBD1; v_gene: TRBV28; abundance: -; j_gene: TRBJ1-5; CDR3nt: TGTGCCAGCAGTAGGGACAGGGAGACGCAGCCCCAGCATTTT; CDR3aa: CASSRDRETQPQHF
d_gene: -; v_gene: TRBV9; abundance: -; j_gene: TRBJ2-5; CDR3nt: TGTGCCAGCGGCCCCTCAGGAGAGACCCAGTACTTC; CDR3aa: CASGPSGETQYF
d_gene: -; v_gene: TRBV24-1; abundance: many; j_gene: TRBJ2-3; CDR3nt: TGTGCCACCAGTGACGCGGGTCTTAGCACAGATACGCAGTATTTT; CDR3aa: CATSDAGLSTDTQYF
d_gene: -; v_gene: TRBV2; abundance: -; j_gene: TRBJ1-5; CDR3nt: TGTGCCAGCAGTGAATGGACAGCTAATCAGCCCCAGCATTTT; CDR3aa: CASSEWTANQPQHF
d_gene: TRBD1; v_gene: TRBV10-3; abundance: -; j_gene: TRBJ1-2; CDR3nt: TGTGCCATCAGTGAGGGGGACAGGGAATATGGCTACACCTTC; CDR3aa: CAISEGDREYGYTF
d_gene: -; v_gene: TRBV5-6; abundance: few; j_gene: TRBJ2-5; CDR3nt: TGTGCCAGCAGCTTGGAGGTGAAAGGGGCCCAAGAGACCCAGTACTTC; CDR3aa: CASSLEVKGAQETQYF
d_gene: -; v_gene: TRBV20-1; abundance: many; j_gene: TRBJ2-5; CDR3nt: TGCAGTGCTACAGGACCAGAAGAGACCCAGTACTTC; CDR3aa: CSATGPEETQYF
d_gene: -; v_gene: TRBV6-2/TRBV6-3; abundance: -; j_gene: TRBJ2-1; CDR3nt: TGTGCCAGCAGTTACCCGGCCGGCCAGTTCTTC; CDR3aa: CASSYPAGQFF
d_gene: -; v_gene: TRBV6-2/TRBV6-3; abundance: medium-sized; j_gene: TRBJ2-7; CDR3nt: TGTGCCAGCACCCCTGGTCCGACTTCCTACGAGCAGTACTTC; CDR3aa: CASTPGPTSYEQYF
d_gene: TRBD1; v_gene: TRBV5-6; abundance: -; j_gene: TRBJ2-7; CDR3nt: TGTGCCAGCAGCCCACCCGGGACAGGTGTGGATGTGGCCTACGAGCAGTACTTC; CDR3aa: CASSPPGTGVDVAYEQYF
d_gene: -; v_gene: TRBV10-3; abundance: many; j_gene: TRBJ2-7; CDR3nt: TGTGCCATCATGGTCTGGAGCTCCTACGAGCAGTACTTC; CDR3aa: CAIMVWSSYEQYF
d_gene: -; v_gene: TRBV7-9; abundance: many; j_gene: TRBJ2-1; CDR3nt: TGTGCCAGCAGCCTACAGGGTGGTGTTGAGCAGTTCTTC; CDR3aa: CASSLQGGVEQFF
d_gene: -; v_gene: TRBV24-1; abundance: many; j_gene: TRBJ2-1; CDR3nt: TGTGCCACCACCGGGGGATACCTCAATGAGCAGTTCTTC; CDR3aa: CATTGGYLNEQFF
d_gene: -; v_gene: TRBV7-7; abundance: many; j_gene: TRBJ2-2; CDR3nt: TGTGCCAGCAGCTCAAGATTGAACACCGGGGAGCTGTTTTTT; CDR3aa: CASSSRLNTGELFF
d_gene: TRBD2; v_gene: TRBV5-1; abundance: many; j_gene: TRBJ2-1; CDR3nt: TGCGCCAGCACCCTGGAAGCGGGGGGGCTCAATGAGCAGTTCTTC; CDR3aa: CASTLEAGGLNEQFF
d_gene: -; v_gene: TRBV12-3/TRBV12-4; abundance: many; j_gene: TRBJ1-5; CDR3nt: TGTGCCAGCAGTCTCAGGACATCCTACCCCCAGCATTTT; CDR3aa: CASSLRTSYPQHF
d_gene: -; v_gene: TRBV4-3; abundance: few; j_gene: TRBJ1-5; CDR3nt: TGCGCCAGCAGCCAAGGCCCCAATCAGCCCCAGCATTTT; CDR3aa: CASSQGPNQPQHF
d_gene: TRBD1; v_gene: TRBV6-2/TRBV6-3; abundance: -; j_gene: TRBJ1-2; CDR3nt: TGTGCCAGCAGCAAGGGACAGGGGATACAGAACTATGGCTACACCTTC; CDR3aa: CASSKGQGIQNYGYTF
d_gene: -; v_gene: TRBV7-7; abundance: few; j_gene: TRBJ2-3; CDR3nt: TGTGCTAGCAGCTTAGGGGTCTCGACCACAGATACGCAGTATTTT; CDR3aa: CASSLGVSTTDTQYF
d_gene: -; v_gene: TRBV6-5; abundance: many; j_gene: TRBJ1-1; CDR3nt: TGTGCCAGCAGTTACTCGTTGCAGAACACTGAAGCTTTCTTT; CDR3aa: CASSYSLQNTEAFF
d_gene: -; v_gene: TRBV18; abundance: -; j_gene: TRBJ2-5; CDR3nt: TGTGCCAGCTCACAGAACAGGATTGAGGGCCAAGAGACCCAGTACTTC; CDR3aa: CASSQNRIEGQETQYF
d_gene: -; v_gene: TRBV12-3/TRBV12-4; abundance: -; j_gene: TRBJ2-7; CDR3nt: TGTGCCAGCAGTTTATGGGGTCAGGCCCCAGATTTTGGTCAGCAGTACTTC; CDR3aa: CASSLWGQAPDFGQQYF
d_gene: TRBD1; v_gene: TRBV6-2/TRBV6-3; abundance: many; j_gene: TRBJ1-2; CDR3nt: TGTGCCAGCAGCCTCGACAGGGGAAATGGCTACACCTTC; CDR3aa: CASSLDRGNGYTF
d_gene: -; v_gene: TRBV12-5; abundance: -; j_gene: TRBJ2-3; CDR3nt: TGTGCTAGTGGTTTGCCAACGCGAGCAACGGGAGATACGCAGTATTTT; CDR3aa: CASGLPTRATGDTQYF
d_gene: -; v_gene: TRBV3-2; abundance: many; j_gene: TRBJ1-2; CDR3nt: TGTGCCAGCAGCCAAACTCCTCAGGGGGCTAAGGGCTACACCTTC; CDR3aa: CASSQTPQGAKGYTF
d_gene: -; v_gene: TRBV6-5; abundance: many; j_gene: TRBJ1-1; CDR3nt: TGTGCCAGCAGTTACGGGGGCACTGAAGCTTTCTTT; CDR3aa: CASSYGGTEAFF
d_gene: -; v_gene: TRBV15; abundance: -; j_gene: TRBJ2-1; CDR3nt: TGTGCCACCGGTTCGACCCCGGGGTATGAGCAGTTCTTC; CDR3aa: CATGSTPGYEQFF
d_gene: TRBD1; v_gene: TRBV5-6; abundance: -; j_gene: TRBJ2-2; CDR3nt: TGTGCCAGCAGCTTGGGGGACAGGGCAACCGGGGAGTTGTTTTTT; CDR3aa: CASSLGDRATGELFF
d_gene: -; v_gene: TRBV6-5; abundance: -; j_gene: TRBJ2-7; CDR3nt: TGTGCCAGCACGTCACAGGGAAACCTCTACGAGCAGTACTTC; CDR3aa: CASTSQGNLYEQYF
d_gene: -; v_gene: TRBV29-1; abundance: many; j_gene: TRBJ1-2; CDR3nt: TGCAGCGTCATAACTACAGGCGGCTACACCTTC; CDR3aa: CSVITTGGYTF
d_gene: -; v_gene: TRBV2; abundance: many; j_gene: TRBJ1-2; CDR3nt: TGTGCCAGCCACGCGGGAGGCTACACCTTC; CDR3aa: CASHAGGYTF
d_gene: -; v_gene: TRBV4-3; abundance: -; j_gene: TRBJ1-1; CDR3nt: TGCGCCACCAGCCAACTTAGTCTGAACACTGAAGCTTTCTTT; CDR3aa: CATSQLSLNTEAFF
d_gene: -; v_gene: TRBV4-3; abundance: many; j_gene: TRBJ2-7; CDR3nt: TGCGCCAGCAGCCAAGATGGTTCCGCCGGAGGGTCCTACGAGCAGTACTTC; CDR3aa: CASSQDGSAGGSYEQYF
d_gene: -; v_gene: TRBV12-3/TRBV12-4; abundance: -; j_gene: TRBJ1-2; CDR3nt: TGTGCCAGCAGTTTACAGGGTGGACGGTGGGGCTACACCTTC; CDR3aa: CASSLQGGRWGYTF
d_gene: TRBD2; v_gene: TRBV20-1; abundance: few; j_gene: TRBJ2-7; CDR3nt: TGCAGTGCTAGAGAACTAGCGGGGGCCTACGAGCAGTACTTC; CDR3aa: CSARELAGAYEQYF
d_gene: TRBD2; v_gene: TRBV9; abundance: -; j_gene: TRBJ2-2; CDR3nt: TGTGCCAGCAGCGCCTTAGCGGGGACTAGGGGCACCGGGGAGCTGTTTTTT; CDR3aa: CASSALAGTRGTGELFF
d_gene: TRBD2; v_gene: TRBV4-2; abundance: many; j_gene: TRBJ2-7; CDR3nt: TGTGCCAGCAGCCAAGTAGGCGGGGGGGCCTACGAGCAGTACTTC; CDR3aa: CASSQVGGGAYEQYF
d_gene: TRBD2; v_gene: TRBV20-1; abundance: few; j_gene: TRBJ2-1; CDR3nt: TGCAGTGCCAACACCGGGACTAGGGGACACAATGAGCAGTTCTTC; CDR3aa: CSANTGTRGHNEQFF
d_gene: TRBD1; v_gene: TRBV29-1; abundance: few; j_gene: TRBJ2-1; CDR3nt: TGCAGCGTTGAAAGACAGGGGGCCTTCTCTTATCCCTACAATGAGCAGTTCTTC; CDR3aa: CSVERQGAFSYPYNEQFF
d_gene: TRBD2; v_gene: TRBV7-7; abundance: many; j_gene: TRBJ2-3; CDR3nt: TGTGCTAGCAGCTTAGCGGGGGGGACAGATACGCAGTATTTT; CDR3aa: CASSLAGGTDTQYF
d_gene: TRBD1; v_gene: TRBV20-1; abundance: many; j_gene: TRBJ2-1; CDR3nt: TGCAGTGCTAGCTTGTCGGGCAGGGGGCTGAGTGAGCAGTTCTTC; CDR3aa: CSASLSGRGLSEQFF
d_gene: -; v_gene: TRBV27; abundance: few; j_gene: TRBJ1-5; CDR3nt: TGTGCCTCTTCTACTAATGGCAGACGAGGCAATCAGCCCCAGCATTTT; CDR3aa: CASSTNGRRGNQPQHF
d_gene: -; v_gene: TRBV4-1; abundance: once; j_gene: TRBJ2-7; CDR3nt: TGCGCCAGCAGCCAAGGAGAGGGTAGCTCCTACGAGCAGTACTTC; CDR3aa: CASSQGEGSSYEQYF